This TCR beta chain appears in the sequencing data of a study of blood T cell repertoires in COVID-19. Across the whole study: The United States, Italy and Spain were the sources of the acute and convalescent COVID-19 samples. From T cells, B-cell-depleted T cells, or PBMCs came the material, which was cDNA or gDNA.

Per the study methods: Estimation of nucleated cell counts was performed using reference gene primer amplification. Clones were sequenced by immunoSEQ multiplex PCR, and TCRdb holds only the in-frame ones, with some missing. Clone size and the V and J calls come from that table; the DNA yielded D and trimming. The sample has roughly 220,000 clones; 84% are singletons. The TCR sequence derives from a man aged 25-45 years with active or convalescent COVID-19. The source material was peripheral blood.

The CDR3 loop reads CASSSGDRETGELFF. The CDR3 nucleotides read TGTGCCAGCAGCTCGGGGGACAGGGAAACCGGGGAGCTGTTTTTT. V usage is TRBV7-7 and J usage is TRBJ2-2; 9 bases are shared with TRBD1. Trimming took 4 bases from V and 5 from J; bases not matched to a gene: 5. The CDR3 has 15 amino acids. Germline CDR1 SSHAT, CDR2 FNYEAQ (reference sequence).